This TCR beta chain was captured in a study of T cells in Graves' hyperthyroidism and ophthalmopathy. The investigators amplified TCR beta CDR3 regions from RNA transcripts. During a first-round RT-PCR of the TCR CDR3, the HTBI primer set was used. In TCRdb, the multiplex PCR reads were re-called with MiXCR into one record per CDR3 protein. The data hold approximately 430,000 distinct CDR3 sequences, with more than 15% observed a single time. In this sample, this clonotype turned up a few times. Its antigen is currently unknown. Newly diagnosed hyperthyroidism patients aged 18 to 65 years had disease lasting under 2 months. Whole-study findings and limits: Most clonotypes expanded in thyroid above 0.001 were likewise present in blood. It was a median around 6 months before onset that the model predicted ophthalmopathy.

Looked up from germline, CDR1 is SGHDT and CDR2 is YYEEEE. This CDR3 has 14 residues. Trimming stripped 2 bases from V and 0 bases from J, with 3 bases between. The gene calls are TRBV5-6 and TRBJ1-6; D remains unclear. The source is a young woman with Graves' hyperthyroidism. Sequenced input: blood. The DNA for the CDR3 is TGTGCCAGCAGCTTCGACTCCTATAATTCACCCCTCCACTTT. Encoded protein: CASSFDSYNSPLHF. The entire variable domain, with the rest obtained from reference TRBV5-6 and TRBJ1-6, is as follows: DAGVTQSPTHLIKTRGQQVTLRCSPKSGHDTVSWYQQALGQGPQFIFQYYEEEERQRGNFPDRFSGHQFPNYSSELNVNALLLGDSALYLCASSFDSYNSPLHFGNGTRLTVT.